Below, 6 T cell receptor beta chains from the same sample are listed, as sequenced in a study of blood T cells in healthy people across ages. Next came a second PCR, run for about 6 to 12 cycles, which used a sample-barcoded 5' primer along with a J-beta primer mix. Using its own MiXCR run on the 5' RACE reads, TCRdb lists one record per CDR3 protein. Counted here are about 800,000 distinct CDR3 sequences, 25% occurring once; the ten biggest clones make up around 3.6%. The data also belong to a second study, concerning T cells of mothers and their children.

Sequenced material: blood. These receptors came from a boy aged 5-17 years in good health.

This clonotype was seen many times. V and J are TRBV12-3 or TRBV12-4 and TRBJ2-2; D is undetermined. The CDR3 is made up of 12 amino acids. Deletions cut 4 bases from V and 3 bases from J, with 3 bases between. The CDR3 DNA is TGTGCCAGCAGTTCGTACACCGGGGAGCTGTTTTTT. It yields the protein CASSSYTGELFF.

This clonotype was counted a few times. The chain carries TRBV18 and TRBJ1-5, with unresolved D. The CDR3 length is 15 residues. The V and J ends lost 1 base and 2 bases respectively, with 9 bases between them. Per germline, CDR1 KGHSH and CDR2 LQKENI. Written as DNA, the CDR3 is TGTGCCAGCTCACCACTGGGAGAGGGCAATCAGCCCCAGCATTTT. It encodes CASSPLGEGNQPQHF.

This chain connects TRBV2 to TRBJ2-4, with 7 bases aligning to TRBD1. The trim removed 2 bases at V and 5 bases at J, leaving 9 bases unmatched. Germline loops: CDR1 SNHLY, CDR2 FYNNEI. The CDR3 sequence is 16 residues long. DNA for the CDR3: TGTGCCAGCAGTGAATGGCTCGGGACAGATGAAAACATTCAGTACTTC. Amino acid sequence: CASSEWLGTDENIQYF.

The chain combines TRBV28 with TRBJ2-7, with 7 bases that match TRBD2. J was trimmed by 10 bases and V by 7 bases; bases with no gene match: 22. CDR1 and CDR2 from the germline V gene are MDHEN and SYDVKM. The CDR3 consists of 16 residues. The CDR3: CASTQSGLGPVRAQYF. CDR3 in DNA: TGTGCCAGCACCCAATCTGGACTAGGCCCGGTGAGGGCCCAGTACTTC.

CDR3 residues: CASSLFKSRSATNEKLFF. The DNA for the CDR3 is TGTGCCAGCAGTTTATTTAAGAGTAGGAGTGCAACTAATGAAAAACTGTTTTTT. The chain couples TRBV28 to TRBJ1-4; the D is unclear. The ends were cut back, 1 base at V and 0 bases at J, with 15 bases in the middle. The germline gives CDR1 MDHEN, CDR2 SYDVKM. The CDR3 totals 18 residues.

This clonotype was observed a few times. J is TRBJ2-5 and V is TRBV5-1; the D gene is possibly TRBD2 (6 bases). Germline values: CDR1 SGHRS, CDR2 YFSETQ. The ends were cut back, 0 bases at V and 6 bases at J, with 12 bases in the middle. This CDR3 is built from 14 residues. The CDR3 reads CASSLDLAIQTQYF. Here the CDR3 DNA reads TGCGCCAGCAGCTTGGATCTAGCGATTCAGACCCAGTACTTC.